This TCR beta chain was recorded in a study of T cells in Graves' hyperthyroidism and ophthalmopathy. Broader study findings: Ophthalmopathy, which appeared later, was predicted by the model a median around 6.9 months before onset.

Amplified TCR beta CDR3 regions came from RNA transcripts. RT-PCR in the first round (using the HTBI primer set) targeted the TCR CDR3. TCRdb reanalysed the multiplex PCR reads using MiXCR and keeps one entry per CDR3 protein. The data contain fewer than 650,000 distinct CDR3 sequences, 11% to 15% of them singletons. The V gene lost 1 base and the J gene lost 3 bases, with 15 bases spanning the gap. The V gene's germline CDR1 is DFQATT and CDR2 SNEGSKA (reference sequence). The CDR3 spans 16 residues. This clonotype has a count of ten or more. What it binds is unknown. Clinical symptoms, serum thyroxine, TRAb, thyroid ultrasound and orbital computed tomography informed diagnoses.

This clonotype originated in a woman aged 18-29 years with Graves' ophthalmopathy. This chain uses TRBV20-1 with TRBJ2-2, with D possibly being TRBD2 (6 bases). The sequenced sample consisted of blood. CDR3: CSARAAGLEDTGELFF. DNA of the CDR3: TGCAGTGCTAGAGCTGCGGGGCTCGAGGACACCGGGGAGCTGTTTTTT.